The 3 T cell receptor beta chains presented below share a single source sample, sequenced in a study of cytomegalovirus exposure and HLA in healthy donors. Sequenced by immunoSEQ multiplex PCR; TCRdb stores in-frame clones only, minus some. Of fewer than 400,000 clones listed, approximately 88% were seen once; the top ten hold around 0.88%. The source material was PBMCs. The receptors stem from a man aged 25-40 years in good health and CMV-seronegative.

The rearrangement uses TRBV6-1 and TRBJ1-5; no definite D call. The CDR3 consists of 15 residues. The V gene's germline CDR1 is MNHNS and CDR2 SASEGT. Trimming removed 4 bases at V and 2 bases at J, with 12 bases between. The CDR3 protein is CASSAPNNGNQPQHF. CDR3 in DNA: TGTGCCAGCAGTGCCCCAAACAATGGCAATCAGCCCCAGCATTTT.

V is TRBV6-6 and J is TRBJ2-3, with TRBD2 matching 10 bases. The trim removed 5 bases at V and 0 bases at J, leaving 5 bases unmatched. Germline CDR1 is MNHNY and CDR2 is SVGAGI (reference sequence). There are 16 residues in the CDR3. The CDR3 DNA reads as TGTGCCAGCAGTCCAGGACTAGCGGTGAGCACAGATACGCAGTATTTT. Translation gives CASSPGLAVSTDTQYF.

V usage is TRBV11-2 and J usage is TRBJ2-3; 7 bases are shared with TRBD2. The junction had 2 bases not matched to a gene; V was cut back by 1 base and J by 4 bases. CDR3 length: 14 residues. Germline V CDR1 and CDR2: SGHAT, FQNNGV. The CDR3 loop is CASSLALAADTQYF. DNA for the CDR3: TGTGCCAGCAGCTTAGCGCTAGCGGCAGATACGCAGTATTTT.